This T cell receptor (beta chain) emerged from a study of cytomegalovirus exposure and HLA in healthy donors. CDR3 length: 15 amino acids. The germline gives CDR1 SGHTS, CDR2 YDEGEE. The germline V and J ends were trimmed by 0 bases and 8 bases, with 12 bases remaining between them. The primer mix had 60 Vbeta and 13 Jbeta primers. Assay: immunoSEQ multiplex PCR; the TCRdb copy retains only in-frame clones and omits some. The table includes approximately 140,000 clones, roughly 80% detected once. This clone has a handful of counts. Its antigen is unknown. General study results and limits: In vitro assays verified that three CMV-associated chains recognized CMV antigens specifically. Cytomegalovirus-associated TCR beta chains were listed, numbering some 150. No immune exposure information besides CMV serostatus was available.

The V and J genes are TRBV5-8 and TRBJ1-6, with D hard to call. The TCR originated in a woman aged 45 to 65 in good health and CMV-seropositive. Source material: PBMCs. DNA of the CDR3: TGTGCCAGCAGCTTGGAGGTGGAGGGCCATTCACCCCTCCACTTT. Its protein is CASSLEVEGHSPLHF.